Sequencing of this T cell receptor (beta chain) was carried out in a study of blood T cell repertoires in COVID-19. Study details: Acute and convalescent COVID-19 samples came from the United States, Italy and Spain. Sample material is recorded as cDNA or gDNA derived from T cells, B-cell-depleted T cells, or PBMCs.

Original methodology: Researchers report that nucleated cell counts were estimated from reference gene primer amplification. Sequencing was performed with immunoSEQ multiplex PCR; in TCRdb, only in-frame clones are kept and a portion is missing. V, J and clone size reflect that table, while D and trimming were determined from the DNA. This sample yields some 220,000 clones, of which 80% to 85% are seen a single time; approximately 3% belongs to the top ten. Germline V gene sequence: CDR1 SGHRS, CDR2 YFSETQ. V dropped 4 bases and J dropped 2; count of bases not matched to a gene: 3. This CDR3 is built from 16 residues.

Sequenced sample: peripheral blood. The rearrangement joins TRBV5-1 to TRBJ2-3, with 14 bases matching TRBD2. The sequence derives from a woman aged 25 to 39 who had recovered from COVID-19. The CDR3 coding sequence is TGCGCCAGCAGCCCGGGACTAGCGGGAGCCACAGATACGCAGTATTTT. It codes for CASSPGLAGATDTQYF.